A single sample is the source of the 6 T cell receptor beta chains below, sequenced in a study of T cell changes during pregnancy in multiple sclerosis. Measured with immunoSEQ multiplex PCR; TCRdb has only the in-frame clones, and not every one. The sample holds about 50,000 clones, just over 90% seen once. The source was CD4+ T cells from peripheral blood mononuclear cells, collected before pregnancy. Every receptor here comes from a female donor with multiple sclerosis, enrolled in a pregnancy study.

The V and J genes are TRBV11-2 and TRBJ2-1, with TRBD2 matching over 7 bases. Germline V gene lookup returns CDR1 SGHAT and CDR2 FQNNGV. V lost 5 bases to trimming and J lost 8 bases; unmatched junction nucleotides: 15. This CDR3 has 16 residues. This CDR3 is CASSARDYPTYHEQFF. CDR3 coding DNA: TGTGCCAGCAGCGCCCGGGACTACCCCACGTACCATGAGCAGTTCTTC.

The CDR3 bases are TGTGCCAGCAGTGGGGATACAGGGTACTACGAGCAGTACTTC. Translating it yields CASSGDTGYYEQYF. The chain links TRBV2 to TRBJ2-7, with D possibly matching TRBD1 (6 bases). Trimming removed 4 bases from V and 3 bases from J, with 13 bases in between. The CDR3 consists of 14 residues. Germline values: CDR1 SNHLY, CDR2 FYNNEI. The full variable domain, completed using reference TRBV2 and TRBJ2-7, is EPEVTQTPSHQVTQMGQEVILRCVPISNHLYFYWYRQILGQKVEFLVSFYNNEISEKSEIFDDQFSVERPDGSNFTLKIRSTKLEDSAMYFCASSGDTGYYEQYFGPGTRLTVT.

The chain employs TRBV29-1 and TRBJ2-3; D gene ambiguous. V lost 5 bases, J lost 0 bases, and 9 bases lay in between. Germline V lookup: CDR1 SQVTM, CDR2 ANQGSEA. CDR3 size: 13 residues. This CDR3 is CSVHGDSTDTQYF. The CDR3, as DNA: TGCAGCGTTCACGGTGATAGCACAGATACGCAGTATTTT.

This clone was picked up one time. The chain links TRBV19 to TRBJ1-1; unclear D gene. Per germline, CDR1 LNHDA and CDR2 SQIVND (reference sequence). V lost 4 bases and J 10 bases, leaving 19 bases between the germline ends. CDR3 length: 14 residues. The CDR3 spells CASSTWARGQSAFF. The CDR3 DNA reads as TGTGCCAGTAGTACCTGGGCCCGAGGGCAGTCAGCTTTCTTT.

This clone has more than one count but fewer than ten. This sequence joins TRBV28 and TRBJ2-4; D is perhaps TRBD2 (7 bases). There are 15 residues in the CDR3. Germline V gives CDR1 MDHEN, CDR2 SYDVKM. Trimming left V 2 bases short and J 3 bases short, with 11 bases between. This CDR3 reads CASSLGGGGKNIQYF. DNA of the CDR3: TGTGCCAGCAGTTTAGGCGGGGGCGGCAAAAACATTCAGTACTTC.

The chain combines TRBV5-1 with TRBJ2-1; D ambiguous. V was trimmed by 0 bases and J by 5 bases, leaving 9 bases between them. The CDR3 length is 14 residues. Germline V gives CDR1 SGHRS, CDR2 YFSETQ. The CDR3 region has the DNA TGCGCCAGCAGCTTGGGCGAGGTTAACAATGAGCAGTTCTTC. Amino acid sequence: CASSLGEVNNEQFF.